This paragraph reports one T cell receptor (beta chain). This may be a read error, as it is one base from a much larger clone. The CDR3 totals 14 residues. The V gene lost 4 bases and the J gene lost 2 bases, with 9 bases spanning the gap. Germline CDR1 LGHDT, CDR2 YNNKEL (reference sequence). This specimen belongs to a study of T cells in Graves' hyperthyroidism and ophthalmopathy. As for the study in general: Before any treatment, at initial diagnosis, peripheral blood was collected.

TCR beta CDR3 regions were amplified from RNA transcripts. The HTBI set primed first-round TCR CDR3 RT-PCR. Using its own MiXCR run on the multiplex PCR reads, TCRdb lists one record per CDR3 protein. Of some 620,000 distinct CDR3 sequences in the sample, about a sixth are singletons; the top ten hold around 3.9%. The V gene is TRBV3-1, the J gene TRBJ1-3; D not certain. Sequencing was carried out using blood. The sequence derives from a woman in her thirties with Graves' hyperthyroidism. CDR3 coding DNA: TGTGCCAGCAGCCCTTTTAGGGCTGGAAACACCATATATTTT. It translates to CASSPFRAGNTIYF. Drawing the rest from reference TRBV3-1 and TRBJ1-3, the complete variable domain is DTAVSQTPKYLVTQMGNDKSIKCEQNLGHDTMYWYKQDSKKFLKIMFSYNNKELIINETVPNRFSPKSPDKAHLNLHINSLELGDSAVYFCASSPFRAGNTIYFGEGSWLTVV.